Described below is a single T cell receptor (beta chain) sequence and its context. Germline values: CDR1 MDHEN, CDR2 SYDVKM. The CDR3 totals 15 residues. The V gene lost 2 bases and the J gene lost 4 bases, with 14 bases spanning the gap. This entry is derived from a study of beta chain features in type 1 diabetes. Reverse transcribing all isolated RNA meant expressed TCRB transcripts were sequenced. Mean read depth for naive, central memory and regulatory T cell samples was around 3.5 million reads. Data came from immunoSEQ multiplex PCR; TCRdb stores just in-frame clones and leaves some out. The sample lists a few hundred thousand clones, about 16% seen once, with approximately 0.02% in the top ten.

The sample taken for sequencing was naive CD4+ T cells from blood. The chain has TRBV28 and TRBJ1-2, with D possibly being TRBD1 (5 bases). This receptor was taken from a woman younger than 30 in good health. CDR3 coding DNA: TGTGCCAGCAGTTTACGTCCAGGGCCTTTCTATGGCTACACCTTC. Residues: CASSLRPGPFYGYTF.